This entry describes one T cell receptor beta chain. These data are taken from a study of sequential checkpoint blockade in melanoma. Treatment described: randomized to nivolumab then ipilimumab (arm A) or the reverse (arm B). Method: immunoSEQ multiplex PCR; TCRdb's copy keeps in-frame clones and lacks some. The sample contains 7,000 or so clones, 20% of which appear only once. This TCR derives from a human donor with melanoma. Sequenced material: tumor tissue (inferred from file names), taken from a patient given nivolumab and ipilimumab in sequence.

The CDR3 protein is CASRIGQSSNTGELFF. The CDR3 nucleotides read TGCGCCAGCAGGATTGGGCAGTCCTCGAACACCGGGGAGCTGTTTTTT. The chain links TRBV4-1 to TRBJ2-2; D ambiguous. Germline V gene sequence: CDR1 MGHRA, CDR2 YSYEKL. Trimming removed 6 bases at V and 0 bases at J, with 14 bases between. This CDR3 has 16 amino acids.